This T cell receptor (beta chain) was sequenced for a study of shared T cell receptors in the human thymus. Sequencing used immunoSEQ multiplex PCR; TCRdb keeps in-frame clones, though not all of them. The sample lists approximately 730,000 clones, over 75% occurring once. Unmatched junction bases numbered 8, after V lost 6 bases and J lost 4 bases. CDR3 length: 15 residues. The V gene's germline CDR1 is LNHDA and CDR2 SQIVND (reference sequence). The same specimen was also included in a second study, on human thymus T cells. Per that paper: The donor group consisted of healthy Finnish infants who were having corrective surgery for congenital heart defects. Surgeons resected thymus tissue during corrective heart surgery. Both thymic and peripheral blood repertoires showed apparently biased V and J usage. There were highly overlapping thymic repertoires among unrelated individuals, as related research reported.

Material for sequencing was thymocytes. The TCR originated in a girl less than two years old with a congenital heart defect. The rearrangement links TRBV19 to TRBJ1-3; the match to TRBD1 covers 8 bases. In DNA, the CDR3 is TGTGCCAGTAGGCCATCTCAGGGGGCGGGAAACACCATATATTTT. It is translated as CASRPSQGAGNTIYF.